This TCR beta chain is from a study of blood T cell repertoires in COVID-19. The CDR3 totals 16 residues. Per the germline V gene, CDR1 is MNHEY and CDR2 is SMNVEV (reference sequence). V shed 0 bases and J shed 8 bases, with 17 bases lying between them. Sequencing was performed with immunoSEQ multiplex PCR; in TCRdb, only in-frame clones are kept and a portion is missing. The table shows roughly 250,000 clones, with approximately 83% occurring only once. This study enrolled people aged 18 to 89 from approximately 25 US geographic areas. Sequencing was performed on PBMCs or T cells enriched from blood (not recorded which). The chain carries TRBV27 and TRBJ2-1; the D gene is possibly TRBD1 (8 bases). The TCR sequence derives from a woman aged 25 to 39 who had recovered from COVID-19. The CDR3 DNA follows: TGTGCCAGCAGTTTATCCCCCCGGACAGGGAGGGATGAGCAGTTCTTC. It codes for CASSLSPRTGRDEQFF.